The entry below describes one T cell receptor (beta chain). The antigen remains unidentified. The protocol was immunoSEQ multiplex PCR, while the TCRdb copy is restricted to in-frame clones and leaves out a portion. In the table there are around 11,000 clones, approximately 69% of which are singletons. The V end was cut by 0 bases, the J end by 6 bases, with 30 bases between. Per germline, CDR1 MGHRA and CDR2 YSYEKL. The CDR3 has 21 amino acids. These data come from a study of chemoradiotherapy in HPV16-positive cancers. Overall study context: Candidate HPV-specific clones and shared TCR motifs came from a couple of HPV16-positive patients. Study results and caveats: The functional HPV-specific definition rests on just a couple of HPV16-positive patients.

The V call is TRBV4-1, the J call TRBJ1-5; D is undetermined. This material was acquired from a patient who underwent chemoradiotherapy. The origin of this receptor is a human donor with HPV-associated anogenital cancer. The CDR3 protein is CASSQEHSRGGVGKTGQPQHF. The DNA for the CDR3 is TGCGCCAGCAGCCAAGAGCACTCAAGAGGAGGAGTAGGCAAAACCGGTCAGCCCCAGCATTTT.